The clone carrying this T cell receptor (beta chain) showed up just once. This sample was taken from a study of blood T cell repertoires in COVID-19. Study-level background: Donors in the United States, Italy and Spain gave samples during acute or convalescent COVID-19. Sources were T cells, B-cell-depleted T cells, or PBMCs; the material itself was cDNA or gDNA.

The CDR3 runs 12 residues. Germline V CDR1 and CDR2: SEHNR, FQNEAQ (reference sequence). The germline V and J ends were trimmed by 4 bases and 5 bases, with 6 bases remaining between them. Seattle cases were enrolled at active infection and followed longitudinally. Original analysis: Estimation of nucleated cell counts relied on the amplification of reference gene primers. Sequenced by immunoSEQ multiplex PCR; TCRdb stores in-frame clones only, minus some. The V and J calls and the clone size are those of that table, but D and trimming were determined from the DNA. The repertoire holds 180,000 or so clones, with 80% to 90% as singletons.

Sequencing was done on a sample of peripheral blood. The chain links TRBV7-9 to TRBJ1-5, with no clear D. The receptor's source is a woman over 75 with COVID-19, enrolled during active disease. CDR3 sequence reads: CASSSGYQPQHF. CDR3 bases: TGTGCCAGCAGCTCAGGTTATCAGCCCCAGCATTTT.